The rows below give T cell receptor beta chains drawn from one sample of a study of blood T cell repertoires in COVID-19. Some clones are missing from TCRdb's copy, which holds only in-frame ones; the method was immunoSEQ multiplex PCR. Of fewer than 150,000 clones detected, around 86% appear once; the ten largest clones hold 18%. Specimen: PBMCs or T cells enriched from blood (not recorded which). The origin of the receptors is a man younger than 40 who had recovered from COVID-19. Both conserved end residues are part of each CDR3. A D gene is named only where the DNA matches it firmly.

v_gene	j_gene	d_gene	CDR3aa	CDR3nt
TRBV6-5	TRBJ1-2	.	CASSYSLQGRGYGYTF	TGTGCCAGCAGTTACTCCCTGCAGGGCCGTGGCTATGGCTACACCTTC
TRBV5-1	TRBJ2-1	TRBD2	CASSLAGLAGGTEQFF	TGCGCCAGCAGCTTGGCTGGACTAGCGGGGGGGACTGAGCAGTTCTTC
TRBV20-1	TRBJ2-5	.	CSASVGGNQETQYF	TGCAGTGCTAGTGTCGGGGGAAACCAAGAGACCCAGTACTTC
TRBV25-1	TRBJ1-2	TRBD1	CASSPQGSHGYTF	TGTGCCAGCAGCCCACAGGGGAGCCATGGCTACACCTTC
TRBV20-1	TRBJ1-4	.	CSARDREKLFF	TGCAGTGCTAGAGACCGGGAAAAACTGTTTTTT
TRBV14	TRBJ1-2	TRBD1	CASSPGGSLGYTF	TGTGCCAGCAGCCCAGGGGGTTCACTTGGCTACACCTTC
TRBV3-1/TRBV3-2	TRBJ2-5	.	CASSQGVVRQETQYF	TGTGCCAGCAGCCAAGGAGTGGTGCGGCAAGAGACCCAGTACTTC
TRBV6-5	TRBJ2-1	.	CASSSGDSYNEQFF	TGTGCCAGCTCTTCGGGGGACTCCTACAATGAGCAGTTCTTC
TRBV27	TRBJ1-1	.	CASSTLPASEAFF	TGTGCCAGCAGTACCCTCCCAGCGTCTGAAGCTTTCTTT
TRBV10-1	TRBJ2-1	.	CASSEGGLTNEQFF	TGCGCCAGCAGTGAGGGCGGACTAACCAATGAGCAGTTCTTC
TRBV7-8	TRBJ1-1	.	CASSLGALGQMNTEAFF	TGTGCCAGCAGCTTAGGGGCCTTGGGTCAGATGAACACTGAAGCTTTCTTT
TRBV4-1	TRBJ2-3	TRBD2	CASSQDWLAGGDDTQYF	TGCGCCAGCAGCCAAGATTGGCTAGCGGGGGGAGACGATACGCAGTATTTT
TRBV2	TRBJ1-1	.	CASSDRYTNTEAFF	TGTGCCAGCAGTGACCGATACACGAACACTGAAGCTTTCTTT
TRBV6-5	TRBJ2-7	.	CASSSPGRTTYEQYF	TGTGCCAGCAGCTCCCCCGGCCGGACTACCTACGAGCAGTACTTC
TRBV30	TRBJ2-2	TRBD1	CASTRAGTVTGELFF	TGTGCCTCGACCAGAGCCGGGACAGTCACCGGGGAGCTGTTTTTT
TRBV27	TRBJ1-1	.	CASSYGGKYTEAFF	TGTGCCAGCAGTTACGGGGGAAAATATACTGAAGCTTTCTTT
TRBV12-3/TRBV12-4	TRBJ1-5	.	CASSRDNQPQHF	TGTGCCAGCAGTCGGGACAATCAGCCCCAGCATTTT
TRBV6-4	TRBJ2-3	TRBD1	CASSDSQGADTQYF	TGTGCCAGCAGTGACTCACAGGGGGCAGATACGCAGTATTTT